Listed here is a single T cell receptor beta chain. This clonotype was counted a single time. The antigen it recognizes is unknown. Base qualities are not at hand, and no much larger clone is one base apart. A lone read is weak support. The data belong to a study of CD8 T cells in Susac syndrome (dated by TCRdb to about 2019). About the study as a whole: The study used repertoire sequencing to test whether antigen drove CD8+ T cell activation and differentiation in Susac syndrome. Results and caveats for the whole study, not just this receptor: The number of individuals in the TCR sequencing and HLA analysis was acknowledged as relatively small.

The cysteine opens and the phenylalanine closes a CDR3 of 17 amino acids. The read is trimmed to its CDR3 DNA, 51 bases read in frame from base 1. V is pruned by 6 bases and J by 1 base, leaving 10 bases of the junction without a gene match. CDR1 and CDR2, looked up from the germline V gene, are SGHTA and FQGNSA. Peripheral blood CD8+ and CD4+ T cells from healthy donors, Susac syndrome patients and multiple sclerosis patients were profiled using high-throughput TCR beta sequencing. Healthy donors were included as age- and sex-matched controls. CD8+ TEMRA cells were enriched by FACS, while bulk CD8+ and CD4+ T cells were purified by magnetic negative isolation. Blood was drawn into EDTA tubes, processed within 24 hours, and PBMCs were isolated by density gradient centrifugation. PBMCs intended for TCR sequencing were frozen in liquid nitrogen and were later thawed in a 37 degrees C water bath. The sorted or isolated CD4+, CD8+ and CD8+ TEMRA cells reached a purity of at least 90%.

RNA was extracted using the RNeasy kit, and roughly 0.5 to 1 microgram was reverse transcribed with random hexamers. The immunoSEQ multiplex PCR assay, which covers 54 Vbeta and 13 Jbeta segments, was used to amplify TCR beta CDR3 regions. PCR amplification bias was corrected by using a synthetic template baseline for primer optimization and computational correction. The study's own analysis went as follows. Reads were annotated to V, D and J genes according to IMGT and were analyzed with immunoSEQ Analyzer, with only productive sequences retained. To calculate clonality, Shannon entropy was normalized by log2 of the number of productive unique sequences and then subtracted from one. For each patient and control, public and private clones were evaluated within the 100 most prevalent clones. Clones were defined as Susac-specific if absent from the healthy and MS cohorts, from approximately 1,100 published viral clones and from other ImmuneACCESS disease sequences. The public reads were reanalyzed by TCRdb: fastp trimming at Q25, MiXCR alignment, in-frame beta chains only. Merged by CDR3 protein, the rows form single entries marked with the most common genes and DNA. The V and J calls and clone size are TCRdb's, not the authors'. Counted in this sample were some 130,000 distinct CDR3 sequences; roughly 96% of them appeared once. The ten largest clones represent more than 0.095% of the sample.

The sequence joins TRBV7-2 to TRBJ2-3, with 10 middle bases fitting TRBD2. Material: CD4+ T cells from PBMCs. This sequence was found in a human donor in good health. CDR3 region: CASRRGRLAGGTDTQYF. The DNA reads as follows: TGTGCCAGCAGGCGAGGGAGGCTAGCGGGAGGCACAGATACGCAGTATTTT.